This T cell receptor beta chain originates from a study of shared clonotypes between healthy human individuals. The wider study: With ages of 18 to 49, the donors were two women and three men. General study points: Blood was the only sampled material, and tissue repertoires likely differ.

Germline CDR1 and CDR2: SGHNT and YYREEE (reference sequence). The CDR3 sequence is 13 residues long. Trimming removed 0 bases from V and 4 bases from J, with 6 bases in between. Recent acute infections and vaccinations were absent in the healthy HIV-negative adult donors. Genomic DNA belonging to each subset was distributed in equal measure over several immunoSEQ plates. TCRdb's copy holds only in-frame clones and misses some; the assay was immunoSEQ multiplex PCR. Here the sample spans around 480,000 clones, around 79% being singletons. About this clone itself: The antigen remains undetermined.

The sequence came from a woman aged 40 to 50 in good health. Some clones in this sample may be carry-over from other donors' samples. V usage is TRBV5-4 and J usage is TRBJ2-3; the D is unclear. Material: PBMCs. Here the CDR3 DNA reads TGTGCCAGCAGCTTGGGGTCGGCAGATACGCAGTATTTT. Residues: CASSLGSADTQYF. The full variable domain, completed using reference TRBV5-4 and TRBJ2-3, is ETGVTQSPTHLIKTRGQQVTLRCSSQSGHNTVSWYQQALGQGPQFIFQYYREEENGRGNFPPRFSGLQFPNYSSELNVNALELDDSALYLCASSLGSADTQYFGPGTRLTVL.